This TCR beta chain originates from a study of molecular identifiers for immune sequencing clone quantification. Study-level findings and limits: Effector cells had over 99% of their molecules in clones above 20 RNA copies, while naive cells had under 1%. Identical barcode-sharing TCR molecules could lead to underestimated sizes for highly expanded clones.

TCRdb re-called the PCR reads with MiXCR, one entry per CDR3 protein. Of under 600,000 distinct CDR3 sequences in the sample, about 25% were seen once. CD8+CD4-CCR7+CD45RA+ cells were sorted as naive CD8 T cells. This clonotype was counted between two and nine times. Antigen unknown. Germline-derived CDR1 and CDR2 are SEHNR and FQNEAQ (reference sequence). The CDR3 totals 15 residues. V was shortened by 5 bases and J by 3 bases, with 16 bases between the two germline ends. This receptor was obtained from a human donor in good health. Some libraries in this study had Jurkat cell RNA spiked in. Sample: naive CD8+ T cells from blood, with Jurkat cell RNA spiked in. Described subset: FACS-sorted CD8+CD4-CCR7+CD45RA+ naive T cells. The chain couples TRBV7-9 to TRBJ1-1, with a tentative D call TRBD1 (5 bases). The CDR3 nucleotides are TGTGCCAGCAGCCATTATCAGGGAAGGGACACTGAAGCTTTCTTT. The encoded protein is CASSHYQGRDTEAFF.